This T cell receptor beta chain was captured in a study of T cell responses to AZD1222 COVID-19 vaccine. Study results and limitations: Baseline testing showed seropositivity in only six AZD1222 recipients. Females made up more of the donors, who were largely white British, and clonal diversity may have come out too low. Researchers took repertoire samples only after the peak T cell response had come.

As to this clone: Its antigen is not known.

Only in-frame clones appear in the TCRdb table, and some are missing; sequencing was by immunoSEQ multiplex PCR. The repertoire has 100,000 to 120,000 clones, around 90% of them found once; the top ten carry over 12%. Sample: peripheral blood, taken 28 days after the second AZD1222 dose. This clonotype was sampled from an adult who received the AZD1222 COVID-19 vaccine.

Here the CDR3 reads CASSPSPGYQETQYF. The CDR3 DNA sequence: TGTGCCAGCAGCCCCTCACCCGGCTACCAAGAGACCCAGTACTTC. V usage is TRBV7-6 and J usage is TRBJ2-5; D call uncertain. V shed 5 bases and J shed 0 bases, with 13 bases lying between them. Germline CDR1 reads SGHVS; CDR2 reads FNYEAQ. The CDR3 runs to 15 residues.